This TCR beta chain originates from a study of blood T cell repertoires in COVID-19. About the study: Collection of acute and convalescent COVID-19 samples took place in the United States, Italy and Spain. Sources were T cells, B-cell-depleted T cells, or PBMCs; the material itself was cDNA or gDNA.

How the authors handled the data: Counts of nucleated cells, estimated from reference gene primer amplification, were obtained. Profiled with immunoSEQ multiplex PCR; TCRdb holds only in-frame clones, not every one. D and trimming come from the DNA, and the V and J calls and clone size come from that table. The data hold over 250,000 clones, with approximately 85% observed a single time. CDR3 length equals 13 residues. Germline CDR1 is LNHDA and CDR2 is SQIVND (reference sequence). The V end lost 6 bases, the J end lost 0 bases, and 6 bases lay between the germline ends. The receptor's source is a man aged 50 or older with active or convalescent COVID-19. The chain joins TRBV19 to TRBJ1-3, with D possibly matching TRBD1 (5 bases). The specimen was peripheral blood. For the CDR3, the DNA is TGTGCCAGTAGGACAGTCTCTGGAAACACCATATATTTT. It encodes CASRTVSGNTIYF. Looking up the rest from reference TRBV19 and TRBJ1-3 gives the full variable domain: DGGITQSPKYLFRKEGQNVTLSCEQNLNHDAMYWYRQDPGQGLRLIYYSQIVNDFQKGDIAEGYSVSREKKESFPLTVTSAQKNPTAFYLCASRTVSGNTIYFGEGSWLTVV.